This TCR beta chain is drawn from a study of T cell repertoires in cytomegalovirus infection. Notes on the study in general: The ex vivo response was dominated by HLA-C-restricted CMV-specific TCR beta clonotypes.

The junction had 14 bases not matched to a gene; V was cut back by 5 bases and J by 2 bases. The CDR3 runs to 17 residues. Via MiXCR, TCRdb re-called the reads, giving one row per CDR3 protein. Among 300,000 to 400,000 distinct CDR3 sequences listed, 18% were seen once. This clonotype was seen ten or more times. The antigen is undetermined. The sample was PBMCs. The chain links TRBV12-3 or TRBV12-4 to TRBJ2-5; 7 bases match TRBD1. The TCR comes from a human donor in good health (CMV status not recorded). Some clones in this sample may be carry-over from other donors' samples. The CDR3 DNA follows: TGTGCCAGCAGTCATAAATTCTACGGGACAGCTCAAGAGACCCAGTACTTC. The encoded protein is CASSHKFYGTAQETQYF.